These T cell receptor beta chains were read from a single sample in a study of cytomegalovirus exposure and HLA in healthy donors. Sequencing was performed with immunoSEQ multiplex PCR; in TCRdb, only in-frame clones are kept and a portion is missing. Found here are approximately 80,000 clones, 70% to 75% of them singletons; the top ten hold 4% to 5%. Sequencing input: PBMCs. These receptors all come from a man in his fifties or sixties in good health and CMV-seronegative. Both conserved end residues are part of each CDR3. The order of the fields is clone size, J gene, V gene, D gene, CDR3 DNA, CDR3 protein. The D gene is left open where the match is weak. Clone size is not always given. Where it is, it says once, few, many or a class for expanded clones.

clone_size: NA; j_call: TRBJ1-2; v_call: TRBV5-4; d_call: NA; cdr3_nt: TGTGCCAGCAGCTCAAAATTCCCCAACTATGGCTACACCTTC; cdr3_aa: CASSSKFPNYGYTF
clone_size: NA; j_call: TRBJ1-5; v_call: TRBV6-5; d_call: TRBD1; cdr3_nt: TGTGCCAGCAGTCGAACAGGGGGGGGCAATCAGCCCCAGCATTTT; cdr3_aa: CASSRTGGGNQPQHF
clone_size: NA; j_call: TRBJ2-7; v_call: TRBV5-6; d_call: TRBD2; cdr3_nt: TGTGCCAGCAGCGGGGGGGGGACCTACGAGCAGTACTTC; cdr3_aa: CASSGGGTYEQYF
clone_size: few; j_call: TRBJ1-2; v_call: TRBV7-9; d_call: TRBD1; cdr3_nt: TGTGCCAGCATCGTCGACAGGGGTAACTATGGCTACACCTTC; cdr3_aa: CASIVDRGNYGYTF
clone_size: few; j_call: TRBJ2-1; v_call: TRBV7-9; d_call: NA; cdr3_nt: TGTGCCAGCAGCTTAGTCATTTTCAATGAGCAGTTCTTC; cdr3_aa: CASSLVIFNEQFF
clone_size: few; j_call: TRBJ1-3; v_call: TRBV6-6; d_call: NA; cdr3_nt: TGTGCCAGCAGTTACTCCACCAGGAACACCATATATTTT; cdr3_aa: CASSYSTRNTIYF
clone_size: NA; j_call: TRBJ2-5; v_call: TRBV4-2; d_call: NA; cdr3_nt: TGTGCCAGCAGCCGTCAGGGGGAGACCCAGTACTTC; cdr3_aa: CASSRQGETQYF
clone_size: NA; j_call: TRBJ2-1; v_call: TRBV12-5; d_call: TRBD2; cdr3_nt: TGTGCTAGTGGTTTTAGTCTGACTCTGAAGCGGGGGGGAAGTGACAATGAGCAGTTCTTC; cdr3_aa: CASGFSLTLKRGGSDNEQFF
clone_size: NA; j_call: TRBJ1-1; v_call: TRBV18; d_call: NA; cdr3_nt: TGTGCCAGCTCACCATCGGGAGGTAGCCACACTGAAGCTTTCTTT; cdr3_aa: CASSPSGGSHTEAFF
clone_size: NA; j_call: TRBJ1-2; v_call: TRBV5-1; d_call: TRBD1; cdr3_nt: TGCGCCAGCACCCCGGGACAGGGGGCGCAGTATGGCTACACCTTC; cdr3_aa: CASTPGQGAQYGYTF
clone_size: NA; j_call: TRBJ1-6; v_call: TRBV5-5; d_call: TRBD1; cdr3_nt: TGTGCCAGCAGCTCCTCCAACCGGGACAGGAATTCACCCCTCCACTTT; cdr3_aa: CASSSSNRDRNSPLHF
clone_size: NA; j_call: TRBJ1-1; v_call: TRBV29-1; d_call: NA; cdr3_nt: TGCAGCCCCGTTTGGGAGACTGAAGCTTTCTTT; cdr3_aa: CSPVWETEAFF
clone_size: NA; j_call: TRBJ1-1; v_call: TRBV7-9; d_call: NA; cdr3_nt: TGTGCCAGCAGCTTACAGGGGAGGGTTACTGAAGCTTTCTTT; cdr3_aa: CASSLQGRVTEAFF
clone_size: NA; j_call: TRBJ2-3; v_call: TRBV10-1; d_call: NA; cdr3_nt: TGCGCCAGCAGTGAGTCTGTAGCCCACACAGATACGCAGTATTTT; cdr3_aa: CASSESVAHTDTQYF
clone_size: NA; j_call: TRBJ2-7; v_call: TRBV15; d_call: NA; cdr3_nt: TGTGCCACCAGCAGAGATATGGCTCGGGCCTACGAGCAGTACTTC; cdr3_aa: CATSRDMARAYEQYF
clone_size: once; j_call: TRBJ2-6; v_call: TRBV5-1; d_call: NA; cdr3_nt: TGCGCCAGCAGCTTGGGCACAGCCGGGGCCAACGTCCTGACTTTC; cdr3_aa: CASSLGTAGANVLTF
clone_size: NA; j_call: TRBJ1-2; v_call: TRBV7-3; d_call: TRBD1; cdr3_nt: TGTGCCAGCAGCGTACAGGGGGCGCAAAATGGCTACACCTTC; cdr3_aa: CASSVQGAQNGYTF
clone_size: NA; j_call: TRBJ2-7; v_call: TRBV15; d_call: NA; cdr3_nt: TGTGCCACCAGCAGGGAGCCGGGATTTCCTAAAGAGCAGTACTTC; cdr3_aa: CATSREPGFPKEQYF
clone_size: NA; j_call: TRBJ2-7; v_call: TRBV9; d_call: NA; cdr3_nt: TGTGCCAGCAGCGTAGGAGGGGGGACAGCGAATAGTAGAGAGCAGTACTTC; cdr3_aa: CASSVGGGTANSREQYF
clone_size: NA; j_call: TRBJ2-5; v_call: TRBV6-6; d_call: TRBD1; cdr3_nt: TGTGCCAGCAGGAGGACAGGGCAGCAAGAGACCCAGTACTTC; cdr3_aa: CASRRTGQQETQYF
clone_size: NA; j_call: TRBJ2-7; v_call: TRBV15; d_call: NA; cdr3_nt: TGTGCCACCAGCGTCATTTCGGACGAGCAGTACTTC; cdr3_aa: CATSVISDEQYF
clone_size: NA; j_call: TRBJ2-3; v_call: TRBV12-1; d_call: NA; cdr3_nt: TGTGCCAGCAGACCCCGCGGCGCGGATACGCAGTATTTT; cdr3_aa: CASRPRGADTQYF
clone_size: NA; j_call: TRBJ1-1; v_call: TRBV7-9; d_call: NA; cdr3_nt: TGTGCCAGCAGCTTCTCTGTGAACACTGAAGCTTTCTTT; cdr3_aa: CASSFSVNTEAFF
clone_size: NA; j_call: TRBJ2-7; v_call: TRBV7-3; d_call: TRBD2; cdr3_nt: TGTGCCAGCAGCCCCAGCGGGGCCTCCTACGAGCAGTACTTC; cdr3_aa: CASSPSGASYEQYF
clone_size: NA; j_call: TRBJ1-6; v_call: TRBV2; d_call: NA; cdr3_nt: TGTGCCAGCAGGGAGGAGGGGAATAATTCACCCCTCCACTTT; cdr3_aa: CASREEGNNSPLHF
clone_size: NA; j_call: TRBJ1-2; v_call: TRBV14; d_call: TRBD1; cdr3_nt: TGTGCCAGCAGCCTCCATCCCGGGACAGGAAATGGCTACACCTTC; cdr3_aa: CASSLHPGTGNGYTF
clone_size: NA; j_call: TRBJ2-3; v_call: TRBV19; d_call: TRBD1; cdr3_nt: TGTGCCACCTCTGACAGGGGGCGCGGGGATACGCAGTATTTT; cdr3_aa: CATSDRGRGDTQYF
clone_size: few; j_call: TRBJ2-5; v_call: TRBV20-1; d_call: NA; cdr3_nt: TGCAGTGCTAGGGCAGGTGGGACCCAGTACTTC; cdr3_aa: CSARAGGTQYF
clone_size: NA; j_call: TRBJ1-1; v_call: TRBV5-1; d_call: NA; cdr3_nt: TGCGCCAGCAGCTCTGGCGAACAGGTGATAAACACTGAAGCTTTCTTT; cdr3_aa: CASSSGEQVINTEAFF
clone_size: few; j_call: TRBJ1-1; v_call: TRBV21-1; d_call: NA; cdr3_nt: TGTGCCGCTGTCGCATCCCGTCCTGGACAAAAAGGTAGAGAAGCTTTCTTT; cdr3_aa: CAAVASRPGQKGREAFF
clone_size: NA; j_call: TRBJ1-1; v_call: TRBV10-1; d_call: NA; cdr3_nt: TGCGCCAGCAGTGAGAGTGGGGGGGGAACTGAAGCTTTCTTT; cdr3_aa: CASSESGGGTEAFF
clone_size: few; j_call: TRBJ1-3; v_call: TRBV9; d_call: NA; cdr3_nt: TGTGCCAGCAGCGTTTCTACAGTCTCTGGAAACACCATATATTTT; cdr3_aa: CASSVSTVSGNTIYF